Following are 26 T cell receptor beta chains from one sample sequenced in a study of blood T cells in healthy people across ages. With a J-beta primer mix and a sample-barcoded 5' primer, a second PCR ran 7 to 11 cycles. A single record per CDR3 protein comes from TCRdb applying MiXCR to the 5' RACE reads. The table records 790,000 or so distinct CDR3 sequences, 35% to 60% of them present only once. The sample was blood. These receptor sequences come from a man at least 80 years old in good health.

This clonotype has more than one count but fewer than ten. V gene TRBV20-1 combines with J gene TRBJ1-5; D call uncertain. CDR1 and CDR2 from the germline V gene are DFQATT and SNEGSKA (reference sequence). Trimming left V 4 bases short and J 7 bases short, with 8 bases between. The CDR3 totals 11 residues. This CDR3 is CSAKDGQPQHF. The DNA for the CDR3 is TGCAGTGCTAAAGATGGACAGCCCCAGCATTTT.

V usage is TRBV7-2 and J usage is TRBJ2-1, with 12 bases fitting TRBD2. Per germline, CDR1 SGHTA and CDR2 FQGNSA. The CDR3 runs 15 residues. The junction had 7 bases not matched to a gene; V was cut back by 5 bases and J by 8 bases. The CDR3 DNA is TGTGCCAGCAGCACCCTAGCGGGAGGGGCGGATGAGCAGTTCTTC. Its protein product is CASSTLAGGADEQFF.

This clonotype turned up a few times. V and J are TRBV20-1 and TRBJ2-1; D possibly corresponds to TRBD2 (5 bases). V was trimmed by 6 bases and J by 3 bases, leaving 9 bases between them. The CDR3 has 12 amino acids. In germline, CDR1 is DFQATT, CDR2 SNEGSKA (reference sequence). CDR3 sequence reads: CSAPAGYNEQFF. DNA for the CDR3: TGCAGTGCCCCGGCGGGCTACAATGAGCAGTTCTTC.

This clonotype was counted a few times. V gene TRBV2 combines with J gene TRBJ2-3; 9 bases are shared with TRBD2. This CDR3 region has 14 residues. Looked up from germline, CDR1 is SNHLY and CDR2 is FYNNEI. V shed 10 bases and J 4 bases; nucleotides not matched to a gene: 9. The CDR3 DNA reads TGTGCCACCGCTGGCGGGAGGGCCTCAGATACGCAGTATTTT. This sequence encodes CATAGGRASDTQYF.

This clonotype occurred many times. V gene TRBV11-1 combines with J gene TRBJ2-7; no reliable D call. Trimming removed 5 bases at V and 4 bases at J, with 6 bases between. CDR3 length equals 11 residues. Germline CDR1 is SGHAT and CDR2 is FQDESV (reference sequence). The CDR3 sequence: CASSQRYEQYF. The CDR3 DNA follows: TGTGCCAGCAGCCAGAGGTACGAGCAGTACTTC. Based on the CDR3 plus reference TRBV11-1 and TRBJ2-7, the full variable domain is EAEVAQSPRYKITEKSQAVAFWCDPISGHATLYWYRQILGQGPELLVQFQDESVVDDSQLPKDRFSAERLKGVDSTLKIQPAELGDSAMYLCASSQRYEQYFGPGTRLTVT.

V and J are TRBV13 and TRBJ1-1; 11 nucleotides align to TRBD1. The CDR3 contains 17 residues. With V trimmed by 5 bases and J by 0 bases, 8 bases remained unmatched. Germline V CDR1 and CDR2: PRHDT, FYEKMQ (reference sequence). In nucleotides, the CDR3 is TGTGCCAGCAGCCCAGGACAGGGGGCATCGCTGAACACTGAAGCTTTCTTT. It encodes CASSPGQGASLNTEAFF.

The chain employs TRBV24-1 and TRBJ2-7, with TRBD1 identical over 9 bases. Judging by the DNA end, TRBJ2-5 fits better; the J call may be wrong. CDR1 is KGHDR and CDR2 is SFDVKD in the germline V gene. The CDR3 runs to 14 residues. CDR3 sequence: CATSRDRVGETQYF. The CDR3 DNA sequence: TGTGCCACCAGTAGGGACAGGGTTGGAGAGACCCAGTACTTC.

In its sample, this clonotype was seen many times. The V call is TRBV27, the J call TRBJ2-6, with D perhaps matching TRBD1 (6 bases). V was cut by 3 bases and J by 0 bases, with 21 bases left in between. Germline V CDR1 and CDR2: MNHEY, SMNVEV (reference sequence). The CDR3 has 20 amino acids. CDR3 nucleotides: TGTGCCAGCAGTTTTTCCCGAACACAGGGAACTTTCTCTGGGGCCAACGTCCTGACTTTC. Translated: CASSFSRTQGTFSGANVLTF.

The gene calls are TRBV12-3 or TRBV12-4 and TRBJ2-1; a weak D match, TRBD2 (6 bases). The CDR3 spans 15 residues. V lost 6 bases and J lost 7, with 19 bases in between. The CDR3 sequence is CASRVLAGIFNEQFF. The CDR3 DNA is TGTGCCAGCAGGGTACTAGCAGGCATTTTTAATGAGCAGTTCTTC.

This clonotype was seen a few times. The chain recombines TRBV24-1 with TRBJ2-3; the match to TRBD1 covers 7 bases. Looked up from germline, CDR1 is KGHDR and CDR2 is SFDVKD. The CDR3 runs 15 residues. The V and J ends lost 3 bases and 2 bases, in that order; junction bases with no gene match: 4. The CDR3 DNA sequence: TGTGCCACCAGTGATATAGGGACAGCCACAGATACGCAGTATTTT. Residues: CATSDIGTATDTQYF.

This clonotype was found a few times. The chain joins TRBV29-1 to TRBJ2-1, with a possible D match to TRBD2 (6 bases). This CDR3 is built from 10 residues. The germline V and J ends were trimmed by 7 bases and 9 bases, with 10 bases remaining between them. Germline CDR1 SQVTM, CDR2 ANQGSEA. The CDR3 DNA follows: TGCAGCGCCCGGGACTTTGAGCAGTTCTTC. Its protein product is CSARDFEQFF.

This sequence joins TRBV12-3 or TRBV12-4 and TRBJ1-4, with a weak D call TRBD1 (5 bases). The length of the CDR3 is 15 residues. The V gene lost 1 base and the J gene lost 0 bases, with 6 bases spanning the gap. The DNA for the CDR3 is TGTGCCAGCAGTTTAGGGACACCAACTAATGAAAAACTGTTTTTT. As protein: CASSLGTPTNEKLFF.

Written as DNA, the CDR3 is TGTGCCAGCAGTTTAAGGGGGGTCACCGGGGAGCTGTTTTTT. Translation gives CASSLRGVTGELFF. The chain joins TRBV6-5 to TRBJ2-2; either TRBD1 or TRBD2 may fit D (6 bases each). CDR3 size: 14 residues. Trimming stripped 4 bases from V and 4 bases from J, with 10 bases between. Germline V CDR1 and CDR2: MNHEY, SVGAGI.

This clonotype was picked up a small number of times. The chain carries TRBV7-3 and TRBJ1-1; D ambiguous. The V end lost 0 bases, the J end lost 1 base, and 9 bases lay between the germline ends. The CDR3 consists of 15 residues. Germline CDR1 SGHTA, CDR2 FQGTGA. Here the CDR3 reads CASSLTDLQNTEAFF. The CDR3 DNA reads TGTGCCAGCAGCTTAACGGACCTACAGAACACTGAAGCTTTCTTT.

The rearrangement uses TRBV29-1 and TRBJ2-3; D is possibly TRBD1 or TRBD2 (7 bases each). There are 13 residues in the CDR3. The ends were cut back, 1 base at V and 5 bases at J, with 10 bases in the middle. Per the germline V gene, CDR1 is SQVTM and CDR2 is ANQGSEA. The CDR3: CSVEARGGDTQYF. In DNA form, the CDR3 reads TGCAGCGTTGAAGCCAGGGGGGGAGATACGCAGTATTTT.

This chain uses TRBV7-2 with TRBJ2-7; 9 positions agree with TRBD2. The CDR3 is made up of 16 amino acids. From germline, CDR1 is SGHTA and CDR2 FQGNSA. V shed 1 base, J shed 3 bases, and the junction held 7 bases outside the gene matches. The CDR3 region is CASSLDITSGYYEQYF. The CDR3 nucleotides are TGTGCCAGCAGCTTAGATATAACTAGCGGGTACTACGAGCAGTACTTC.

Details on this clonotype: One junction end disagrees with the germline gene, perhaps due to a read error. This chain links TRBV4-2 with TRBJ1-6; weak D call: TRBD1 (6 bases). The length of the CDR3 is 16 residues. CDR1 is LGHNA, CDR2 YNFKEQ, per germline. DNA of the CDR3: TGTGCCAGCAGCCAAACGCTACAGGGAATTAATTCACCCCCCCACTTT. Translating it yields CASSQTLQGINSPPHF.

This chain connects TRBV2 to TRBJ1-2; D unclear. CDR1 and CDR2 (germline): SNHLY, FYNNEI. The CDR3 length is 11 residues. Trimming pared 7 bases from V and 8 bases from J, leaving 11 bases between. The CDR3 sequence: CASKPAEGYTF. The CDR3 DNA follows: TGTGCCAGCAAACCCGCGGAGGGCTACACCTTC.

The chain carries TRBV7-2 and TRBJ1-1; TRBD1 aligns across 8 bases. V trimming: 5 bases; J trimming: 8 bases; junction bases outside the gene matches: 7. Germline CDR1 reads SGHTA; CDR2 reads FQGNSA. The CDR3 is made up of 13 amino acids. The CDR3 spells CASSVGAGGEAFF. The CDR3 DNA follows: TGTGCCAGCAGCGTAGGGGCAGGGGGCGAAGCTTTCTTT.

The chain combines TRBV7-3 with TRBJ1-1, with D possibly matching TRBD1 (5 bases). V lost 3 bases, J lost 8 bases, and 13 bases lay in between. Germline V gene lookup returns CDR1 SGHTA and CDR2 FQGTGA. The CDR3 consists of 13 residues. CDR3 nucleotides: TGTGCCAGCAGCTTTACAGGTCTCGACGAAGCTTTCTTT. This sequence encodes CASSFTGLDEAFF.

V and J are TRBV29-1 and TRBJ2-2, with D unresolved. This CDR3 has 12 amino acids. Germline CDR1 reads SQVTM; CDR2 reads ANQGSEA. Deletions cut 6 bases from V and 1 base from J, with 6 bases between. The CDR3 sequence: CSVLRNTGELFF. CDR3 in DNA: TGCAGCGTCCTGCGGAACACCGGGGAGCTGTTTTTT.

This clonotype was recorded a few times. This chain connects TRBV5-5 to TRBJ2-2; the D is unclear. Trimming took 5 bases from V and 6 from J, leaving 17 bases between them. The CDR3 is 15 amino acids. Germline V gives CDR1 SGHKS, CDR2 YYEKEE (reference sequence). This CDR3 is CASRFLISSAGELFF. In DNA, the CDR3 is TGTGCCAGCAGGTTCCTGATATCGAGCGCCGGGGAGCTGTTTTTT. Full variable domain (missing parts from reference TRBV5-5 and TRBJ2-2): DAGVTQSPTHLIKTRGQQVTLRCSPISGHKSVSWYQQVLGQGPQFIFQYYEKEERGRGNFPDRFSARQFPNYSSELNVNALLLGDSALYLCASRFLISSAGELFFGEGSRLTVL.

The chain employs TRBV30 and TRBJ1-5; a possible D gene is TRBD1 (6 bases). This CDR3 comprises 15 residues. Deletions cut 3 bases from V and 7 bases from J, with 19 bases between. Germline lookup yields CDR1 GTSNPN and CDR2 SVGIG (reference sequence). CDR3 loop: CAWSLPGTNEQPQHF. CDR3 DNA sequence: TGTGCCTGGAGCCTCCCCGGGACAAATGAGCAGCCCCAGCATTTT. The whole variable domain, remainder taken from reference TRBV30 and TRBJ1-5, is SQTIHQWPATLVQPVGSPLSLECTVEGTSNPNLYWYRQAAGRGLQLLFYSVGIGQISSEVPQNLSASRPQDRQFILSSKKLLLSDSGFYLCAWSLPGTNEQPQHFGDGTRLSIL.

This clonotype occurred a few times. The rearrangement uses TRBV12-3 or TRBV12-4 and TRBJ2-5, with D tentatively TRBD1 (5 bases). The J call may be in error: the DNA end matches TRBJ2-7 better. This CDR3 is 14 amino acids long. Written as DNA, the CDR3 is TGTGCCAGCAGTTCACGGCAGGGAAGGAACGAGCAGTACTTC. This gives the protein CASSSRQGRNEQYF.

The chain carries TRBV20-1 and TRBJ1-2; TRBD1 matches at 10 bases. Unmatched junction bases numbered 12, after V lost 6 bases and J lost 5 bases. Germline V CDR1 and CDR2: DFQATT, SNEGSKA (reference sequence). The CDR3 has 15 amino acids. The CDR3 loop reads CSAQPLMDRGYGYTF. For the CDR3, the DNA is TGCAGTGCGCAACCCCTAATGGACAGGGGGTATGGCTACACCTTC.

The rearrangement joins TRBV27 to TRBJ1-5, with TRBD1 identical over 7 bases. V trimming: 6 bases; J trimming: 4 bases; junction bases outside the gene matches: 3. Germline CDR1 reads MNHEY; CDR2 reads SMNVEV (reference sequence). The CDR3 length is 13 residues. CDR3 nucleotides: TGTGCCAGCAGGACAGGGCAGAATCAGCCCCAGCATTTT. Protein sequence: CASRTGQNQPQHF.